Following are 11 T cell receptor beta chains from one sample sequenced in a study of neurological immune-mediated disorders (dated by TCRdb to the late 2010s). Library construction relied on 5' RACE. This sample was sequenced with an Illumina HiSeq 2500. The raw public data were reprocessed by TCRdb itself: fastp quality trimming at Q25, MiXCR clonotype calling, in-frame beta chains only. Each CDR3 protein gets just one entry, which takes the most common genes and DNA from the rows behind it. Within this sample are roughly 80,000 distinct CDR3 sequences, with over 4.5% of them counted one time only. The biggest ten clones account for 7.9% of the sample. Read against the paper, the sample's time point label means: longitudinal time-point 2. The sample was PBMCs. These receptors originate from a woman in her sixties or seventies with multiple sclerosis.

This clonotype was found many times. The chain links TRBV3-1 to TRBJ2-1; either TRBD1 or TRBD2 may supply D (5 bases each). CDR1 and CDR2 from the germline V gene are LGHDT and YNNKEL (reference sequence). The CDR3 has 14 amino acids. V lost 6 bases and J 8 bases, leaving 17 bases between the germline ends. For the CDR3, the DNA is TGTGCCAGCAGTCTGGGACCCCTTTCCCATGAGCAGTTCTTC. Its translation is CASSLGPLSHEQFF.

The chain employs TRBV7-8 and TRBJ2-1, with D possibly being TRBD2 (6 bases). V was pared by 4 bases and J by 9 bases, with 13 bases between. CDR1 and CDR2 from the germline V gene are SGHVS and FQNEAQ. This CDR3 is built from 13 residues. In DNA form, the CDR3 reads TGTGCCAGCAGCTACCGGGGGACGGCTGAGCAGTTCTTC. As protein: CASSYRGTAEQFF.

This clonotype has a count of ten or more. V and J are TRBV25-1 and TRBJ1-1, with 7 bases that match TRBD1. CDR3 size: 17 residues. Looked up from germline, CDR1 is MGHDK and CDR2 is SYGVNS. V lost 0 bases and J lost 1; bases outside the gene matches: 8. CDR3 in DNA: TGTGCCAGCAGTGAATATTTCTCACAGGGGAGGAACACTGAAGCTTTCTTT. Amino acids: CASSEYFSQGRNTEAFF.

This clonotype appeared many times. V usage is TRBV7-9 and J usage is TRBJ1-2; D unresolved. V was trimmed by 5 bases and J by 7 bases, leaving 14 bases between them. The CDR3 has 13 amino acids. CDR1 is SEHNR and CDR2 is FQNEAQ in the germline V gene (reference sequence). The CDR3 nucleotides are TGTGCCAGCAGCCCAATCGGGAGTTCTGGCTACACCTTC. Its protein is CASSPIGSSGYTF.

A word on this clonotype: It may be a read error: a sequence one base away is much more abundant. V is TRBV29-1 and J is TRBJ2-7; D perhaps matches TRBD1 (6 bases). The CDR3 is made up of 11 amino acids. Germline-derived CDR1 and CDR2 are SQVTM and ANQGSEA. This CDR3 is CGAAKGERQYF. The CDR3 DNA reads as TGCGGCGCCGCAAAGGGGGAACGGCAGTACTTC.

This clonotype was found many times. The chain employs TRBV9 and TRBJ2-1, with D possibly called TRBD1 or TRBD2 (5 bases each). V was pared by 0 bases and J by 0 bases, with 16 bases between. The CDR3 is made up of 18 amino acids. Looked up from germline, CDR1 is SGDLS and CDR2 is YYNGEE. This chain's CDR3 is CASSVERSGTFSYNEQFF. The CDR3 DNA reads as TGTGCCAGCAGCGTAGAGAGATCCGGGACGTTCTCCTACAATGAGCAGTTCTTC.

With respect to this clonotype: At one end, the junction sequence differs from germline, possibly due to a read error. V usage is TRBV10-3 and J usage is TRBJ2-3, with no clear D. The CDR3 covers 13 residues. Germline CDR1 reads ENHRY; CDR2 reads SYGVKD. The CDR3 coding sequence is TGTACCATCAGTGTAGAGCCTAGAGATACGCATTATTTT. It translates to CTISVEPRDTHYF.

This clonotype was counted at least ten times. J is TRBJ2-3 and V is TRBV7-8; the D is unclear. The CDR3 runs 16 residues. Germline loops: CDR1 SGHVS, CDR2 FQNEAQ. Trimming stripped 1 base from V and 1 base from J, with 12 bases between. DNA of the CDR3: TGTGCCAGCAGCTTAGAATTTGGGGAACGCACAGATACGCAGTATTTT. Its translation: CASSLEFGERTDTQYF.

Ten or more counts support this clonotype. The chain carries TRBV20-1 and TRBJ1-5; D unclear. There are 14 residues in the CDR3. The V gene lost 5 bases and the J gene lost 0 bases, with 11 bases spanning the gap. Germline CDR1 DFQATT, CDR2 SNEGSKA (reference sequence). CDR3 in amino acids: CSAGYPTSNQPQHF. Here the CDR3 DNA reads TGCAGTGCTGGGTATCCTACTAGCAATCAGCCCCAGCATTTT.

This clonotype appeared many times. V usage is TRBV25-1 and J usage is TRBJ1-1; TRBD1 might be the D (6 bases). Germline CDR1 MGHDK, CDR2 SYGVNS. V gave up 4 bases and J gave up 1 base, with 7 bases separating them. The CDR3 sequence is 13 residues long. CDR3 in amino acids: CASSVTGNTEAFF. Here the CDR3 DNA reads TGTGCCAGCAGTGTGACAGGGAACACTGAAGCTTTCTTT.

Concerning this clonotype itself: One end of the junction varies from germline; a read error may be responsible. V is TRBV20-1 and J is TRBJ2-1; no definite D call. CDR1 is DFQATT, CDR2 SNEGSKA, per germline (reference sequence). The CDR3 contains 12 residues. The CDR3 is CSARERYNEKFF. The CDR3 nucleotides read TGCAGTGCTAGAGAACGGTACAATGAGAAGTTCTTC.